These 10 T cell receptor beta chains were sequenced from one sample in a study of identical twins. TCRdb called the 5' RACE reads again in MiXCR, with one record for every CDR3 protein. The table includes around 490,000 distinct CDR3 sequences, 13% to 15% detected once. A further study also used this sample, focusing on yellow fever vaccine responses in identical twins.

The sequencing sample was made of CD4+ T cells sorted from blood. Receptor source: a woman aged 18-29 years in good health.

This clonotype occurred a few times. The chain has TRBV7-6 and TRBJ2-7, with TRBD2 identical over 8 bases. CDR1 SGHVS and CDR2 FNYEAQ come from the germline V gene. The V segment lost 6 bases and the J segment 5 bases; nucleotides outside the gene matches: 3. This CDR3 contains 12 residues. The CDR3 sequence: CASRGLDHEQYF. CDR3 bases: TGTGCCAGCAGGGGACTAGACCACGAGCAGTACTTC.

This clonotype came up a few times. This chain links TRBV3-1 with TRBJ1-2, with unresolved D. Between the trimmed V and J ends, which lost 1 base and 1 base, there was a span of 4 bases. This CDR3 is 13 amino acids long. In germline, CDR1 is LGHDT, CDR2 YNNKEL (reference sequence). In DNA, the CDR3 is TGTGCCAGCAGCCAAGTGAGTAACTATGGCTACACCTTC. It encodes CASSQVSNYGYTF.

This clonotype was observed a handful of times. The CDR3 bases are TGTGCCAGCAGGAAGAGGGAATTGAGCAATCAGCCCCAGCATTTT. This translates into CASRKRELSNQPQHF. The chain joins TRBV12-3 or TRBV12-4 to TRBJ1-5; no reliable D call. The germline V and J ends were trimmed by 6 bases and 1 base, with 13 bases remaining between them. The CDR3 covers 15 residues.

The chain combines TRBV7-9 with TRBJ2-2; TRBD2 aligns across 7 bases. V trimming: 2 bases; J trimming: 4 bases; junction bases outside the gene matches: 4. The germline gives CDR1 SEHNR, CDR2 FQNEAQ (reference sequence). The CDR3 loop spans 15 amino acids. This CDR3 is CASSLNAGVTGELFF. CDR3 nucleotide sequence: TGTGCCAGCAGCTTAAATGCGGGAGTCACCGGGGAGCTGTTTTTT.

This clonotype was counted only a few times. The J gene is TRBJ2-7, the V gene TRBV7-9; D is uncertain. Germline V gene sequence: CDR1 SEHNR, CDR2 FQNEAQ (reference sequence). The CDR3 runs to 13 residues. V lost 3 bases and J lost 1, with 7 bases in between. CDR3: CASSFQDSYEQYF. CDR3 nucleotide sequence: TGTGCCAGCAGCTTCCAGGATTCCTACGAGCAGTACTTC.

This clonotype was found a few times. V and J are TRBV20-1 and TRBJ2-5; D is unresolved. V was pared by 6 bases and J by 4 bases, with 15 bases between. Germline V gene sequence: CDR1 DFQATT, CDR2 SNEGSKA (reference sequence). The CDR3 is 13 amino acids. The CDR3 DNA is TGCAGTGCCATCCCTACTTTGGGAGAGACCCAGTACTTC. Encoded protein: CSAIPTLGETQYF.

The CDR3 spells CASTAGQGYMNTEAFF. CDR3 DNA: TGTGCCAGCACGGCGGGGCAGGGCTACATGAACACTGAAGCTTTCTTT. The chain joins TRBV27 to TRBJ1-1; possibly TRBD1 for D (5 bases). Trimming cost V 7 bases and J 0 bases, with 18 bases left between them. The CDR3 length is 16 residues. Germline V CDR1 and CDR2: MNHEY, SMNVEV (reference sequence).

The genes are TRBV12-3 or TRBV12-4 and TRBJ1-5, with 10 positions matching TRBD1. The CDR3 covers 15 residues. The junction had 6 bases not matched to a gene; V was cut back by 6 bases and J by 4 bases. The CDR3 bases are TGTGCCAGCAGAACCGGGACAGGGGAGAATCAGCCCCAGCATTTT. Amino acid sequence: CASRTGTGENQPQHF.

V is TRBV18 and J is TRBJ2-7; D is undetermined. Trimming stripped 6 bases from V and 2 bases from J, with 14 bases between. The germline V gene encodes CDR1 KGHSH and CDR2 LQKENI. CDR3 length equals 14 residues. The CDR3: CASSPGDGAYEQYV. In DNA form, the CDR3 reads TGTGCCAGCTCCCCGGGCGACGGAGCCTACGAGCAGTACGTC.

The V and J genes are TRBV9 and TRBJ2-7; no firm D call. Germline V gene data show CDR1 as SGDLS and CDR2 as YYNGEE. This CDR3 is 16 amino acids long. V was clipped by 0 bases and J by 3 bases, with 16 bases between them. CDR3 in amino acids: CASSVGALGKFYEQYF. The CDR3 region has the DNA TGTGCCAGCAGCGTAGGCGCACTGGGCAAGTTCTACGAGCAGTACTTC.